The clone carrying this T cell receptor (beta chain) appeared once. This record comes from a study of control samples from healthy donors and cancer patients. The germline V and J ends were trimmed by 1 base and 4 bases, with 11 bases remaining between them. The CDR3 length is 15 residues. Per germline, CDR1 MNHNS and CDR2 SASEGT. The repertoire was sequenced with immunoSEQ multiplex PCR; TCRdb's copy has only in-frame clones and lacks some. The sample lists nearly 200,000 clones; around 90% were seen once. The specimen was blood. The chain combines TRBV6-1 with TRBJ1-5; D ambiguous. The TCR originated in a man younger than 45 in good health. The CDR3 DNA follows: TGTGCCAGCAGTGAAGATCCGGGCGGGAATCAGCCCCAGCATTTT. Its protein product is CASSEDPGGNQPQHF.